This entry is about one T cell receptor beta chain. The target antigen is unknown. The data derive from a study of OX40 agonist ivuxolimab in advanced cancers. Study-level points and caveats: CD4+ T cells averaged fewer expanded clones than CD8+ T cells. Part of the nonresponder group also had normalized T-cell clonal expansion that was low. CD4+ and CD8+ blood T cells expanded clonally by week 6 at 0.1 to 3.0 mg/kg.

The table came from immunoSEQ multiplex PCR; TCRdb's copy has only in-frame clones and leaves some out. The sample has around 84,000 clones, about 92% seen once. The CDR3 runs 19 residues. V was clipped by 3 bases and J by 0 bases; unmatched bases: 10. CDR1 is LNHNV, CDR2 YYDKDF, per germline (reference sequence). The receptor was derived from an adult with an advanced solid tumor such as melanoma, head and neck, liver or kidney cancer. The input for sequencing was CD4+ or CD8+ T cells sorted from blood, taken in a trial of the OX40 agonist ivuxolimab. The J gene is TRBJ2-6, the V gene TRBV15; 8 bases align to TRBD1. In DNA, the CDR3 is TGTGCCACCAGCAGGAACAACAGGGGGTCTGGCTCTGGGGCCAACGTCCTGACTTTC. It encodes CATSRNNRGSGSGANVLTF.